Presented here are 26 T cell receptor beta chains from one specimen sequenced in a study of beta chain features in type 1 diabetes. What was sequenced were expressed TCRB transcripts, since all of the isolated RNA had been reverse transcribed. Generated by immunoSEQ multiplex PCR, the TCRdb table keeps only in-frame clones and is missing some. The profile covers around 430,000 clones, with about 32% appearing a single time and 0.065% taken by the ten largest. What was sequenced was naive CD4+ T cells from blood. The origin of the receptors is a man younger than 30 in good health.

The V call is TRBV10-3, the J call TRBJ2-3; TRBD1 agrees at 10 bases. This CDR3 region has 15 residues. Germline V CDR1 and CDR2: ENHRY, SYGVKD. V dropped 6 bases and J dropped 1; count of bases not matched to a gene: 4. The CDR3 nucleotides are TGTGCCATCAGCTCCGGGACAGGGGGCACAGATACGCAGTATTTT. Translated: CAISSGTGGTDTQYF.

The chain has TRBV4-3 and TRBJ2-7; TRBD2 aligns across 9 bases. CDR3 size: 14 residues. CDR1 and CDR2 (germline): LGHNA, YSLEER. Trimming cost V 4 bases and J 0 bases; bases outside gene matches: 1. CDR3 coding DNA: TGCGCCAGCAGCCGCGGGAGGGCCTCCTACGAGCAGTACTTC. Translating gives CASSRGRASYEQYF.

This clone showed up just a few times. The genes are TRBV28 and TRBJ2-1; 7 positions agree with TRBD2. V shed 3 bases, J shed 10 bases, and the junction held 6 bases outside the gene matches. The CDR3 has 13 amino acids. From germline, CDR1 is MDHEN and CDR2 SYDVKM. CDR3: CASSLPGLLEQFF. The CDR3 DNA sequence: TGTGCCAGCAGTTTGCCGGGACTACTCGAGCAGTTCTTC.

The V call is TRBV15, the J call TRBJ2-3; 8 bases align to TRBD1. The V gene's germline CDR1 is LNHNV and CDR2 YYDKDF (reference sequence). V trimming: 3 bases; J trimming: 3 bases; junction bases outside the gene matches: 5. CDR3 length: 15 residues. The CDR3 sequence is CATSSYQGATDTQYF. DNA of the CDR3: TGTGCCACCAGCAGCTACCAGGGGGCAACAGATACGCAGTATTTT.

The chain employs TRBV5-6 and TRBJ1-2, with a possible D match to TRBD1 (5 bases). The CDR3 has 14 residues. V was cut by 4 bases and J by 4 bases, with 14 bases left in between. CDR1 and CDR2 (germline): SGHDT, YYEEEE. CDR3 sequence: CASSSGTAIYGYTF. As DNA, the CDR3 is TGTGCCAGCAGCAGCGGGACGGCGATCTATGGCTACACCTTC.

This chain uses TRBV7-9 with TRBJ2-7; 7 positions match TRBD2. The CDR3 has 13 amino acids. CDR1 is SEHNR, CDR2 FQNEAQ, per germline (reference sequence). The V gene end was trimmed by 1 base and the J gene end by 7 bases; junction bases not matched to a gene: 4. CDR3 DNA: TGTGCCAGCAGCTTAGTCCCGGGGGGAGAGCAGTACTTC. It encodes CASSLVPGGEQYF.

The chain employs TRBV7-9 and TRBJ1-4; 12 bases are a match to TRBD1. Per germline, CDR1 SEHNR and CDR2 FQNEAQ (reference sequence). The CDR3 has 15 residues. V lost 5 bases to trimming and J lost 8 bases; unmatched junction nucleotides: 6. Here the CDR3 DNA reads TGTGCCAGCAGCCAGGGGACAGGGGGCCGAGAAAAACTGTTTTTT. Amino acids: CASSQGTGGREKLFF.

This chain uses TRBV15 with TRBJ2-6; a possible D gene is TRBD1 (5 bases). Trimming removed 0 bases at V and 2 bases at J, with 17 bases between. Germline lookup yields CDR1 LNHNV and CDR2 YYDKDF (reference sequence). The CDR3 runs 19 residues. The CDR3 DNA is TGTGCCACCAGCAGAGATAGGCAGGGTACTAAGACTGGGGCCAACGTCCTGACTTTC. Its translation: CATSRDRQGTKTGANVLTF.

This clone was observed a few times. This chain uses TRBV28 with TRBJ2-5; 10 positions agree with TRBD1. Germline V gene lookup returns CDR1 MDHEN and CDR2 SYDVKM. The CDR3 runs 14 residues. J was trimmed by 4 bases and V by 5 bases; bases with no gene match: 4. The CDR3 DNA reads TGTGCCAGCAGTCTCGACAGGGGGCGAGAGACCCAGTACTTC. Translated: CASSLDRGRETQYF.

This clone was counted between two and nine times. The V and J genes are TRBV2 and TRBJ2-3, with D unresolved. This CDR3 spans 15 amino acids. V lost 1 base to trimming and J lost 1 base, with 9 bases between them. Looked up from germline, CDR1 is SNHLY and CDR2 is FYNNEI. The CDR3 region has the DNA TGTGCCAGCAGTGAAGATAGGGTTGGCACAGATACGCAGTATTTT. Its translation: CASSEDRVGTDTQYF.

This clone came up a few times. V is TRBV7-2 and J is TRBJ2-7; possible D gene TRBD2, 5 bases. The V and J ends lost 5 bases and 3 bases respectively, with 14 bases between them. This CDR3 is 14 amino acids long. Germline V gene data show CDR1 as SGHTA and CDR2 as FQGNSA. The CDR3 is CASSPRRDHYEQYF. For the CDR3, the DNA is TGTGCCAGCAGCCCCCGTCGGGATCACTACGAGCAGTACTTC.

The chain links TRBV7-9 to TRBJ2-4, with unresolved D. Trimming removed 1 base from V and 6 bases from J, with 10 bases in between. From germline, CDR1 is SEHNR and CDR2 FQNEAQ (reference sequence). This CDR3 comprises 14 residues. The CDR3 DNA sequence: TGTGCCAGCAGCTTAGTGGGGATTGGAAACATTCAGTACTTC. It encodes CASSLVGIGNIQYF.

This clone was observed a handful of times. Other DNA sequences in this specimen translate into the identical CDR3. CDR3 protein: CSVLGGDEKLFF. The CDR3 nucleotides read TGCAGCGTCCTTGGGGGGGATGAAAAACTGTTTTTT. This chain joins TRBV29-1 and TRBJ1-4, with D perhaps matching TRBD1 (5 bases). Germline CDR1 SQVTM, CDR2 ANQGSEA. With 6 bases removed from V and 6 bases from J, the gap between germline ends came to 11 bases. The CDR3 covers 12 residues.

The chain couples TRBV9 to TRBJ2-5, with 8 nucleotides matching TRBD1. After removal of 4 bases from V and 5 bases from J, the junction contained 7 bases not matched to a gene. Germline CDR1 SGDLS, CDR2 YYNGEE. The CDR3 totals 14 residues. The DNA of the CDR3 is TGTGCCAGCAGCAGAGACAGGGGAGGTGAGACCCAGTACTTC. Translation gives CASSRDRGGETQYF.

This clone was observed a handful of times. CDR3 in amino acids: CATSRGDGSYNEQFF. The CDR3 DNA sequence: TGTGCCACCAGCAGAGGGGATGGGTCCTACAATGAGCAGTTCTTC. The chain employs TRBV15 and TRBJ2-1; no definite D call. V lost 1 base and J 1 base, leaving 8 bases between the germline ends. The CDR3 extends over 15 amino acids. Germline CDR1 is LNHNV and CDR2 is YYDKDF (reference sequence). Combining the CDR3 with reference TRBV15 and TRBJ2-1 gives the whole variable domain DAMVIQNPRYQVTQFGKPVTLSCSQTLNHNVMYWYQQKSSQAPKLLFHYYDKDFNNEADTPDNFQSRRPNTSFCFLDIRSPGLGDTAMYLCATSRGDGSYNEQFFGPGTRLTVL.

This clone was recorded a few times. The chain links TRBV2 to TRBJ2-1; 11 positions match TRBD2. Germline trimming cut 3 bases from V and 2 bases from J; bases unmatched to any gene: 3. CDR1 is SNHLY, CDR2 FYNNEI, per germline. This CDR3 is built from 16 residues. CDR3: CASSDPSGRTYNEQFF. In nucleotides, the CDR3 is TGTGCCAGCAGTGATCCTAGCGGGAGGACCTACAATGAGCAGTTCTTC.

V usage is TRBV5-1 and J usage is TRBJ2-4; TRBD1 might be the D (6 bases). V lost 3 bases, J lost 6 bases, and 16 bases lay in between. There are 15 residues in the CDR3. Germline lookup yields CDR1 SGHRS and CDR2 YFSETQ. The CDR3 region has the DNA TGCGCCAGCAGCTCGACGACAGGCTATTCAAACATTCAGTACTTC. It codes for CASSSTTGYSNIQYF.

In this sample, this clone turned up a few times. This chain uses TRBV16 with TRBJ2-1; a weak D match, TRBD1 (6 bases). V was clipped by 0 bases and J by 15 bases, with 18 bases between them. The CDR3 totals 14 residues. The germline gives CDR1 KGHSY, CDR2 FQNENV. The chain's CDR3 is CASSQSLATGSLFF. The CDR3 DNA follows: TGTGCCAGCAGCCAATCTCTGGCCACAGGGTCTCTGTTCTTC.

There are a few counts of this clone. The chain couples TRBV6-1 to TRBJ2-7; the D call may be TRBD1 or TRBD2 (6 bases each). The CDR3 has 13 residues. CDR1 is MNHNS, CDR2 SASEGT, per germline. V lost 5 bases and J 3 bases, leaving 11 bases between the germline ends. This CDR3 is CASSQRGDYEQYF. CDR3 DNA: TGTGCCAGCAGTCAAAGGGGGGACTACGAGCAGTACTTC.

This clone was counted only a few times. The V call is TRBV18, the J call TRBJ2-7, with a weak D call TRBD1 (6 bases). Germline-derived CDR1 and CDR2 are KGHSH and LQKENI. The CDR3 is made up of 16 amino acids. The V end lost 2 bases, the J end lost 1 base, and 15 bases lay between the germline ends. The CDR3 nucleotides are TGTGCCAGCTCACCAACAGGGCTAGGGACGTCCTACGAGCAGTACTTC. It codes for CASSPTGLGTSYEQYF. The full variable domain, its missing parts supplied by reference TRBV18 and TRBJ2-7, is NAGVMQNPRHLVRRRGQEARLRCSPMKGHSHVYWYRQLPEEGLKFMVYLQKENIIDESGMPKERFSAEFPKEGPSILRIQQVVRGDSAAYFCASSPTGLGTSYEQYFGPGTRLTVT.

The chain combines TRBV2 with TRBJ1-2; D perhaps matches TRBD1 (6 bases). This CDR3 region has 12 residues. Germline CDR1 and CDR2: SNHLY and FYNNEI. Trimming shortened V by 6 bases and J by 6 bases, and 11 bases separated the two germline ends. CDR3 nucleotide sequence: TGTGCCAGCAGCGACCAGGGGAATGGCTACACCTTC. Its protein product is CASSDQGNGYTF.

This clone was seen a handful of times. The V call is TRBV7-9, the J call TRBJ2-7; either TRBD1 or TRBD2 may fit D (5 bases each). The CDR3 has 13 residues. Germline CDR1 is SEHNR and CDR2 is FQNEAQ (reference sequence). The germline V and J ends were trimmed by 5 bases and 6 bases, with 14 bases remaining between them. The CDR3 here is CASSTTGTGEQYF. CDR3 nucleotide sequence: TGTGCCAGCAGCACTACCGGGACCGGCGAGCAGTACTTC. The whole variable domain, filled in from reference TRBV7-9 and TRBJ2-7, reads DTGVSQNPRHKITKRGQNVTFRCDPISEHNRLYWYRQTLGQGPEFLTYFQNEAQLEKSRLLSDRFSAERPKGSFSTLEIQRTEQGDSAMYLCASSTTGTGEQYFGPGTRLTVT.

The chain couples TRBV2 to TRBJ2-7, with 13 bases matching TRBD2. V shed 6 bases and J 2 bases; nucleotides not matched to a gene: 4. The CDR3 runs 15 residues. CDR1 is SNHLY and CDR2 is FYNNEI in the germline V gene. Written as DNA, the CDR3 is TGTGCCAGCAGGGCGGGGACTAGCGGGGCCTACGAGCAGTACTTC. Its translation: CASRAGTSGAYEQYF.

This clone was seen only a few times. CDR3 amino acids: CATSRDLLLRGTGELFF. In DNA, the CDR3 is TGTGCCACCAGCAGAGACTTGCTCCTCAGGGGTACCGGGGAGCTGTTTTTT. The genes are TRBV15 and TRBJ2-2, with a weak D call TRBD1 (6 bases). CDR1 is LNHNV, CDR2 YYDKDF, per germline (reference sequence). This CDR3 has 17 residues. The ends were cut back, 0 bases at V and 5 bases at J, with 16 bases in the middle.

V is TRBV5-1 and J is TRBJ2-7; 7 bases match TRBD1. Germline V gives CDR1 SGHRS, CDR2 YFSETQ. J lost 0 bases, V lost 4 bases, and 4 bases had no gene match. The CDR3 has 14 amino acids. The CDR3 DNA is TGCGCCAGCAGCGGCGACAGGGACTCCTACGAGCAGTACTTC. Amino acid sequence: CASSGDRDSYEQYF.

This clone was detected a few times. This chain joins TRBV5-1 and TRBJ2-5, with a possible D match to TRBD1 (5 bases). Trimming left V 3 bases short and J 5 bases short, with 17 bases between. Germline loops: CDR1 SGHRS, CDR2 YFSETQ. The CDR3 loop spans 15 amino acids. The DNA of the CDR3 is TGCGCCAGCAGCTACGACCAGGGATTCGAGGAGACCCAGTACTTC. It codes for CASSYDQGFEETQYF.